The subject of this entry is one T cell receptor (beta chain). Its antigen specificity is not known. No base quality values were provided; no much bigger clone lies one nucleotide off. The donors were healthy, HIV-negative adults who had no recently reported acute infections or vaccinations. All donors were Caucasian adults living in Nashville, Tennessee, USA. CD4+ T cells were enriched by magnetic negative selection; naive cells were then positively selected on CD45RA, and the negative fraction formed the memory subset. After blood collection by leukapheresis, PBMCs were isolated using Ficoll-Histopaque density gradient centrifugation and then cryopreserved in the vapor phase of liquid nitrogen. Purity and quantity of every magnetically sorted T cell population were checked by analytical flow cytometry. Genomic DNA was isolated from each sorted fraction and quantified by UV absorbance on a Nanodrop 2000c.

The CDR3, cysteine through phenylalanine, is 16 amino acids long. Only the CDR3 region is kept as DNA, spanning 48 bases read in frame from base 1. CDR1 and CDR2 are drawn from the germline V gene: SGDLS, YYNGEE. V and J are truncated by 0 bases and 2 bases respectively, leaving an intervening sequence of 15 bases. These data come from a study of shared clonotypes between healthy human individuals (dated by TCRdb to 2020 to 2022). With respect to the entire study: A few men and a couple of women, aged 18 to 49 years, made up the cohort. To increase sequencing depth and limit assay-specific biases, different laboratories used diverse techniques to prepare libraries and sequence TCR repertoires. Blood TCR repertoires of about 5 healthy adults were deeply sequenced to estimate repertoire size and the extent of clonotype sharing between individuals. Per donor, leukapheresis produced somewhere between about 0.8 and 9 billion PBMCs. Per donor, three plates each were used for CD4 naive and CD4 memory, two for CD8 naive, and one for CD8 memory.

The research as a whole found: Even with the large sequencing depth, rarefaction of the sorted-subset datasets indicated that sequencing was incomplete. The genetic and exposure-history diversity represented was limited by the small number of donors. When four donors were compared, the shared fraction of clonotypes was around 5.1% for naive CD4, more than 3% for naive CD8, about 2.4% for memory CD4, and roughly 0.4% for memory CD8. Estimated clonotype richness was generally larger for naive than for memory subsets. Clonotypes shared by all four sorted-subset donors showed higher generation probabilities than non-shared clonotypes. Sampling was limited to blood, and TCR repertoires in tissue likely differ from TCR repertoires in blood. Pairwise subsampling led to the expectation that sequencing depth would affect the degree of clonotype sharing among donors.

Using the deep immunoSEQ assay, TCR CDR3 regions were amplified from genomic DNA by multiplex PCR. Extracted genomic DNA from each cell subset was spread evenly across all wells of several immunoSEQ 96-well plates, with each plate serving as a replicate. Each replicate PCR for sorted subsets received approximately 200 ng genomic DNA, equal to around 32,000 T cell genomes. The purified libraries were quantified using a Qubit 3.0 fluorometer, sized with a Bioanalyzer 2100, and then quantified again using the KAPA Library Quantification kit. Every immunoSEQ 96-well plate was sequenced on a separate single-read 150-cycle Illumina NextSeq 550 flow cell. The original methods were these. The immunoSEQ output contained only junctional sequences without quality scores, so filtering could not match that applied to full-length reads. Sequences were annotated with PyIR, a Python wrapper for IgBLAST v1.9, and V/J genes and CDR3 were assigned using IMGT germline references. Any read was removed if the V/J assignment was weak (E-value above 1e-6), the CDR3 was missing, or the read contained stop codons, out-of-frame junctions, or ambiguous translated residues. V3J clonotypes were defined by identical inferred V gene, J gene, and CDR3 amino acid sequence. To compute the percentage overlap between repertoires, the number of shared unique clonotypes was divided by the size of the smaller repertoire. Repertoire richness was assessed with RTK rarefaction, the Chao1 estimator, and Recon v2.1 estimates of unobserved clonotypes. Generation probabilities were computed with OLGA for all TCRbeta clonotypes obtained by the gDNA method from several donors. TCRdb took over this immuneACCESS table, retaining in-frame rearrangements with V and J assigned. Such tables are incomplete; in checked studies, under half of the missing clones stem from an unresolved V gene, and the remainder is unexplained. V, J and clone size are those of that table, while D and trimming were read from the DNA. For this sample there are over a million clones; approximately 80% appear just once. The biggest ten clones account for 0.61% of the sample.

The V and J genes are TRBV9 and TRBJ2-7, and perhaps TRBD1 as D gene, on 5 matching bases. Sequencing was carried out using memory CD4+ T cells from PBMCs. Interpreted using the paper, the cell subset or site label stands for: CD45RA-negative fraction. The receptor comes from a young man in good health. Some clones in this sample may be carry-over from other donors' samples. CDR3 reads: CASSVGIGEGAYEQYF. DNA sequence: TGTGCCAGCAGCGTAGGGATTGGGGAAGGGGCCTACGAGCAGTACTTC.